This TCR beta chain was captured by sequencing in a study of blood T cell repertoires in COVID-19. Study details: Acute-phase and convalescent COVID-19 samples originated in the United States, Italy and Spain. PBMCs, B-cell-depleted T cells, or T cells were the source of the cDNA or gDNA that made up the material.

In the authors' workflow: Estimation of nucleated cell counts relied on the amplification of reference gene primers. TCRdb keeps only in-frame clones here, not all; method: immunoSEQ multiplex PCR. Clone size and the V and J calls come from that table; the DNA yielded D and trimming. The repertoire holds tens of thousands of clones, with over 80% as singletons. The source material was peripheral blood. The sequence came from a woman aged 40-49 years with acute or convalescent COVID-19.

The CDR3 DNA sequence: TGTGCCAGCAGTTACTTGGGACAGGGGCAGGCTGAAGCTTTCTTT. It yields the protein CASSYLGQGQAEAFF. This chain connects TRBV6-5 to TRBJ1-1, with TRBD1 matching 10 bases. This CDR3 spans 15 amino acids. V shed 1 base, J shed 6 bases, and the junction held 5 bases outside the gene matches. Germline CDR1 MNHEY, CDR2 SVGAGI.